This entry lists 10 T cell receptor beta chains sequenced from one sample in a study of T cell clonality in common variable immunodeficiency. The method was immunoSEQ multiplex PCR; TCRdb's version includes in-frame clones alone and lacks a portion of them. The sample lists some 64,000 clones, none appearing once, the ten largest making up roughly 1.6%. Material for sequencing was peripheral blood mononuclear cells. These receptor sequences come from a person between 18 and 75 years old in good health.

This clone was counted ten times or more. The CDR3 bases that were read are TGTGCCAGCAGCTCAGCGGGTTCCAGGGCCACCGGGGAG. Protein sequence: CASSSAGSRATGE. The entire CDR3 protein reads CASSSAGSRATGELFF. The chain is built from TRBV5-4 and TRBJ2-2; weak D call: TRBD2 (6 bases). The read ends 3 residues shy of where the CDR3 ends; the end is completed using the germline J gene. Trimming left V 3 bases short and J 4 bases short, with 16 bases between. Germline-derived CDR1 and CDR2 are SGHNT and YYREEE (reference sequence). CDR3 length equals 16 residues.

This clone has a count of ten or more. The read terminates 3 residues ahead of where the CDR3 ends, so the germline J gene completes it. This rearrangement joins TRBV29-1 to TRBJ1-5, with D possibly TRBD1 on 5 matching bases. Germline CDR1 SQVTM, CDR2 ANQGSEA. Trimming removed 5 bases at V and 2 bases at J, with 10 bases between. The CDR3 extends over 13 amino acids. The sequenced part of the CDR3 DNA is TGCAGCGTTCTTCAGGGTGGCAATCAGCCC. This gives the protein CSVLQGGNQP. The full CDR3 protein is CSVLQGGNQPQHF.

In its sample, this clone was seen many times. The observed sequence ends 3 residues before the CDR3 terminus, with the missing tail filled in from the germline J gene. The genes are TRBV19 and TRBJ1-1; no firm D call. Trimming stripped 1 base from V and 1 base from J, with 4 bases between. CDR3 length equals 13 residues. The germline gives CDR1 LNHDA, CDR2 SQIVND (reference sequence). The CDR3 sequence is CASSIVSNTEAFF. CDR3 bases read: TGTGCCAGTAGTATAGTATCGAACACTGAA.

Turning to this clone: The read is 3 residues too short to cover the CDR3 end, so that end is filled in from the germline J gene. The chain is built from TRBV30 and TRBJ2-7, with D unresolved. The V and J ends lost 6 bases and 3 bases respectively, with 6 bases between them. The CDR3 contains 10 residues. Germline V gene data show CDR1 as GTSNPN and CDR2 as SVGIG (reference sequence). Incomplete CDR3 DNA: TGTGCCTGCCTTAACTACGAG. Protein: CACLNYE. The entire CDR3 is CACLNYEQYF. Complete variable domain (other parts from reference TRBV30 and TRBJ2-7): SQTIHQWPATLVQPVGSPLSLECTVEGTSNPNLYWYRQAAGRGLQLLFYSVGIGQISSEVPQNLSASRPQDRQFILSSKKLLLSDSGFYLCACLNYEQYFGPGTRLTVT.

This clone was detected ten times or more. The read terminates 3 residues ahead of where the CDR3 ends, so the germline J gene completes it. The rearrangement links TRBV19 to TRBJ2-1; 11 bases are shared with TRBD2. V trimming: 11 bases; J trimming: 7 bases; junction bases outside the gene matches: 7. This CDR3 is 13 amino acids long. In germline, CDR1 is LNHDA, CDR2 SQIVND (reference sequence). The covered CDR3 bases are TGTGCCGTAGCGGGAGGGCCGGGGAATGAG. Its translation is CAVAGGPGNE. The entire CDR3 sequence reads CAVAGGPGNEQFF. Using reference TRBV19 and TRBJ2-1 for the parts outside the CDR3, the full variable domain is DGGITQSPKYLFRKEGQNVTLSCEQNLNHDAMYWYRQDPGQGLRLIYYSQIVNDFQKGDIAEGYSVSREKKESFPLTVTSAQKNPTAFYLCAVAGGPGNEQFFGPGTRLTVL.

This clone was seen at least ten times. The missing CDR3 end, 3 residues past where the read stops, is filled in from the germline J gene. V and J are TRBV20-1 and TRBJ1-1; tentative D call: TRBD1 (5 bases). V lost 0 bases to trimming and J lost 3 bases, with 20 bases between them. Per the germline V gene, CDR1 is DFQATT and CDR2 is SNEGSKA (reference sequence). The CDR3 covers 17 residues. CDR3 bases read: TGCAGTGCTAGAGATCTCAAAGGGCAGGGTTGGCACACTGAA. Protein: CSARDLKGQGWHTE. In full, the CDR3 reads CSARDLKGQGWHTEAFF.

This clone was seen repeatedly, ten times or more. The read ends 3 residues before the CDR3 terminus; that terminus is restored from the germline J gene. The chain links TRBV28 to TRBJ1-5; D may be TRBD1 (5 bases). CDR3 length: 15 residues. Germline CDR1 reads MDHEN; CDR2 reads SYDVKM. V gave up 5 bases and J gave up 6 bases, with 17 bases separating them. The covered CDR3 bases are TGTGCCAGCAGTAGTTCAAGGGGTTACGGTCAGCCC. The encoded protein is CASSSSRGYGQP. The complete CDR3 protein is CASSSSRGYGQPQHF.

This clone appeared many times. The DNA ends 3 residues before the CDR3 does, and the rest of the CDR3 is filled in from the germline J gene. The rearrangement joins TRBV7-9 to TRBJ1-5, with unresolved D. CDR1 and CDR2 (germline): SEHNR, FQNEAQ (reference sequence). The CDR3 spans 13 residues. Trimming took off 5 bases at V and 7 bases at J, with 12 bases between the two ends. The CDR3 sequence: CASSPGSQQPQHF. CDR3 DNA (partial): TGTGCCAGCAGCCCAGGATCCCAACAGCCC.

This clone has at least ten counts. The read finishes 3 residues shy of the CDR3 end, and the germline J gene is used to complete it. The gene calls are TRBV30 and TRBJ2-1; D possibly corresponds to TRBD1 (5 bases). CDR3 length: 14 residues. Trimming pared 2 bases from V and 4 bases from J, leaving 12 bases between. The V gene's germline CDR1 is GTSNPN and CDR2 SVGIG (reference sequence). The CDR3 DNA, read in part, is TGTGCCTGGAGTCAGGGTGGCGAATACAATGAG. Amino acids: CAWSQGGEYNE. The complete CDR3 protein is CAWSQGGEYNEQFF.

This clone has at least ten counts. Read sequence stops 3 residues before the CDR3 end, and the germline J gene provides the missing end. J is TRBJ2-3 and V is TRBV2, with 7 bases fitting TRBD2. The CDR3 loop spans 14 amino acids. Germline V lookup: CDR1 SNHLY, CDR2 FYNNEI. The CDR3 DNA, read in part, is TGTGCCAGCAGTCCAGCGGGGACGGCCCTATCG. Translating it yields CASSPAGTALS. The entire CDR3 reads CASSPAGTALSQYF.